This TCR beta chain was sequenced for a study of cytomegalovirus exposure and HLA in healthy donors. This PCR relied on a set of 60 Vbeta primers and 13 Jbeta primers. TCRdb keeps only in-frame clones here, not all; method: immunoSEQ multiplex PCR. The data contain 83,000 or so clones, 75% to 85% of them singletons. Worth noting for this clone: The antigen is undetermined.

Findings and caveats of the study: V- and J-gene trimming of TCR beta was linked (in a later analysis) to a missense DCLRE1C variant. The study had only CMV serostatus as immune exposure information. The later analysis indicated that the majority of CMV-associated TCR beta chains appeared HLA-restricted.

CDR1 and CDR2 (germline): SGHRS, YFSETQ. V was trimmed by 3 bases and J by 3 bases, leaving 10 bases between them. The CDR3 is 13 residues long. Sequences were obtained from PBMCs. The genes are TRBV5-1 and TRBJ2-7, with a tentative D call TRBD1 (6 bases). This receptor was obtained from a woman aged 40 to 55 in good health and CMV-seropositive. The CDR3 region has the DNA TGCGCCAGCAGCTGGACAGAGGACTACGAGCAGTACTTC. Translating it yields CASSWTEDYEQYF.